A selection of T cell receptor beta chains follows, all from one sample in a study of OX40 agonist ivuxolimab in advanced cancers. Profiled with immunoSEQ multiplex PCR; TCRdb holds only in-frame clones, not every one. The table records about 46,000 clones, 88% of them present only once. Material: CD4+ or CD8+ T cells sorted from blood, obtained in a trial of the OX40 agonist ivuxolimab. These receptors originate from an adult with an advanced solid tumor such as melanoma, head and neck, liver or kidney cancer. Both conserved end residues are part of each CDR3. A D gene is named only where the DNA matches it firmly. Clone size is given for some rows only: seen once, a few or many times, or a class if the clone is expanded.

D: -
J: TRBJ2-7
V: TRBV10-1
size: -
DNA: TGCGCCAGCAGTCCTGGTGGGGGCTCCTACGAGCAGTACTTC
CDR3: CASSPGGGSYEQYF

D: TRBD2
J: TRBJ2-7
V: TRBV4-1
size: -
DNA: TGCGCCAGCAGCCAGGCGGGGGTGGGCGAGCAGTACTTC
CDR3: CASSQAGVGEQYF

D: -
J: TRBJ2-1
V: TRBV7-2
size: -
DNA: TGTGCCAGCAGCTTAAGGAATGAGCAGTTCTTC
CDR3: CASSLRNEQFF

D: TRBD1
J: TRBJ2-3
V: TRBV18
size: -
DNA: TGTGCCAGCTCACTAAGACAGGGGAGCACAGATACGCAGTATTTT
CDR3: CASSLRQGSTDTQYF

D: TRBD2
J: TRBJ2-2
V: TRBV2
size: -
DNA: TGTGCCAGCAGGACTAGCGGGAGATACACCGGGGAGCTGTTTTTT
CDR3: CASRTSGRYTGELFF

D: TRBD2
J: TRBJ2-1
V: TRBV5-6
size: once
DNA: TGTGCCAGCAGCTCACTAGCGGGGGGGCCTTATGAGCAGTTCTTC
CDR3: CASSSLAGGPYEQFF

D: -
J: TRBJ2-1
V: TRBV6-6
size: few
DNA: TGTGCCAGCAGCCGACGACCGAACAATGAGCAGTTCTTC
CDR3: CASSRRPNNEQFF

D: -
J: TRBJ1-5
V: TRBV2
size: once
DNA: TGTGCCAGCGCTGGGACATTGTGGAATCAGCCCCAGCATTTT
CDR3: CASAGTLWNQPQHF

D: -
J: TRBJ2-2
V: TRBV2
size: -
DNA: TGTGCCATCCCTAGGAACACCGGGGAGCTGTTTTTT
CDR3: CAIPRNTGELFF

D: TRBD2
J: TRBJ2-5
V: TRBV4-3
size: -
DNA: TGCGCCAGCAGCCAAGATCTAGCGGGGCAACAAGAGACCCAGTACTTC
CDR3: CASSQDLAGQQETQYF

D: -
J: TRBJ2-7
V: TRBV6-5
size: -
DNA: TGTGCCAGCACCCCGACGGATACCTACGAGCAGTACTTC
CDR3: CASTPTDTYEQYF

D: -
J: TRBJ2-7
V: TRBV11-2
size: -
DNA: TGTGCCAGCAGCTTAGGGGGCCCCTACGAGCAGTACTTC
CDR3: CASSLGGPYEQYF

D: -
J: TRBJ1-3
V: TRBV28
size: -
DNA: TGTGCCAGCAGACAGGGTTCCTCTGGAAACACCATATATTTT
CDR3: CASRQGSSGNTIYF

D: -
J: TRBJ2-3
V: TRBV6-5
size: once
DNA: TGTGCCAGCAGTTACGGAGCCCGTCCCAGCACAGATACGCAGTATTTT
CDR3: CASSYGARPSTDTQYF

D: -
J: TRBJ1-2
V: TRBV30
size: -
DNA: TGTGCCTGGAGTGTAATTTCGGGTAGCGGCTACACCTTC
CDR3: CAWSVISGSGYTF

D: -
J: TRBJ1-1
V: TRBV6-1
size: few
DNA: TGTGCCAGCAGGTGGGGGACTGAAGCTTTCTTT
CDR3: CASRWGTEAFF

D: -
J: TRBJ2-1
V: TRBV14
size: -
DNA: TGTGCCAGCAGCCAAGATTACATAGGGGGAAATGAGCAGTTCTTC
CDR3: CASSQDYIGGNEQFF

D: TRBD1
J: TRBJ1-2
V: TRBV5-4
size: -
DNA: TGTGCCAGCAGCAACCGGGACAGGGGTTCCTATGGCTACACCTTC
CDR3: CASSNRDRGSYGYTF

D: TRBD1
J: TRBJ1-2
V: TRBV7-9
size: few
DNA: TGTGCCAGCAGCTCTCCGGGACAGGGGGCGGGCGGCTACACCTTC
CDR3: CASSSPGQGAGGYTF

D: TRBD2
J: TRBJ2-3
V: TRBV7-9
size: -
DNA: TGTGCCAGTACACTAGCGGGAGGCACAGATACGCAGTATTTT
CDR3: CASTLAGGTDTQYF

D: -
J: TRBJ2-6
V: TRBV7-3
size: -
DNA: TGTGCCAGCAGCCCTCCGGGGGCCAACGTCCTGACTTTC
CDR3: CASSPPGANVLTF

D: -
J: TRBJ2-6
V: TRBV4-1
size: -
DNA: TGCGCCAGCAGCCAAGGGGCAGGAGGGGCCTCCGGGGCCAACGTCCTGACTTTC
CDR3: CASSQGAGGASGANVLTF

D: TRBD2
J: TRBJ2-3
V: TRBV10-3
size: -
DNA: TGTGCCATTTTAGCGGGGGGCCTCACAGATACGCAGTATTTT
CDR3: CAILAGGLTDTQYF

D: TRBD2
J: TRBJ2-5
V: TRBV9
size: -
DNA: TGTGCCAGCAGCGTAGGGGGCGGGGGGGCCCCAGAGACCCAGTACTTC
CDR3: CASSVGGGGAPETQYF